These 3 T cell receptor beta chains share one sample of origin, sequenced in a study of T cell responses to AZD1222 COVID-19 vaccine. The repertoire was sequenced with immunoSEQ multiplex PCR; TCRdb's copy has only in-frame clones and lacks some. The profile shows about 130,000 clones, roughly 85% of them singletons. The source material was peripheral blood, sampled 28 days after the second AZD1222 dose. The receptors originated from an adult who received the AZD1222 COVID-19 vaccine.

The chain combines TRBV6-5 with TRBJ2-5; 7 bases align to TRBD2. CDR3 length equals 15 residues. The V segment lost 3 bases and the J segment 5 bases; nucleotides outside the gene matches: 9. The germline V gene encodes CDR1 MNHEY and CDR2 SVGAGI. The CDR3 here is CASSYASSGDETQYF. The CDR3 DNA reads as TGTGCCAGCAGTTATGCCTCTAGCGGCGACGAGACCCAGTACTTC.

This clone was picked up a small number of times. V is TRBV15 and J is TRBJ2-7; tentatively, D is TRBD1 (6 bases). Germline CDR1 and CDR2: LNHNV and YYDKDF (reference sequence). The CDR3 contains 15 residues. Trimming removed 0 bases from V and 1 base from J, with 10 bases in between. The CDR3 region is CATSREWTASYEQYF. CDR3 in DNA: TGTGCCACCAGCAGAGAATGGACAGCGTCCTACGAGCAGTACTTC. The full variable domain, rest sourced from reference TRBV15 and TRBJ2-7, is DAMVIQNPRYQVTQFGKPVTLSCSQTLNHNVMYWYQQKSSQAPKLLFHYYDKDFNNEADTPDNFQSRRPNTSFCFLDIRSPGLGDTAMYLCATSREWTASYEQYFGPGTRLTVT.

The chain links TRBV6-1 to TRBJ1-1; D ambiguous. This CDR3 is 12 amino acids long. Germline assignment: CDR1 MNHNS and CDR2 SASEGT. Trimming left V 3 bases short and J 0 bases short, with 2 bases between. CDR3 nucleotides: TGTGCCAGCAGTGAGTTGAACACTGAAGCTTTCTTT. Its protein is CASSELNTEAFF.